A single TCR beta chain is shown here with its context. This record comes from a study of CD8 T cells in Susac syndrome. The CDR3 covers 14 residues. The germline gives CDR1 LGHDT, CDR2 YNNKEL (reference sequence). V lost 4 bases to trimming and J lost 5 bases, with 12 bases between them. Random hexamers primed reverse transcription of about 0.5 to 1 ug RNA. Amplification of TCR beta CDR3 across 54 Vbeta and 13 Jbeta was performed with immunoSEQ multiplex PCR. From the immunoSEQ multiplex PCR reads, TCRdb called clonotypes with MiXCR, one entry per CDR3 protein. Of approximately 120,000 distinct CDR3 sequences in the sample, roughly 95% are singletons; the top ten hold approximately 0.092%. The control participants were healthy donors, and these controls were matched with respect to both age and sex. TEMRA cells were FACS-enriched, while CD8+ and CD4+ T cells were negatively isolated.

V usage is TRBV3-1 and J usage is TRBJ1-5; TRBD1 is a possible D gene (6 bases). The sample consisted of CD4+ T cells from PBMCs. The clonotype was recovered from a human donor in good health. CDR3 region: CASSLTSGDQPQHF. As DNA, the CDR3 is TGTGCCAGCAGCCTGACCTCAGGGGATCAGCCCCAGCATTTT.